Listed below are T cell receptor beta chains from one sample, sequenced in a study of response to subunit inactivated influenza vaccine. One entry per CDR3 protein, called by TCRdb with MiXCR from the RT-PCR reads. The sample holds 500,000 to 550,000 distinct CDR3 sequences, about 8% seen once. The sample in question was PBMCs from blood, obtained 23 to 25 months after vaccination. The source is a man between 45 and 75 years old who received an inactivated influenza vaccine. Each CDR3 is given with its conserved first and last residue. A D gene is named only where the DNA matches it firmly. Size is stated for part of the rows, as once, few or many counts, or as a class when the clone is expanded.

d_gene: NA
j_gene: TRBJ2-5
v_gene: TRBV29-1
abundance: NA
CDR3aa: CSAVGSEETQYF
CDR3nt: TGCAGCGCCGTGGGCAGTGAAGAGACCCAGTACTTC

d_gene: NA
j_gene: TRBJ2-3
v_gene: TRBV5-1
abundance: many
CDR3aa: CASSWGDGRTDTQYF
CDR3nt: TGCGCCAGCAGCTGGGGGGACGGCCGCACAGATACGCAGTATTTT

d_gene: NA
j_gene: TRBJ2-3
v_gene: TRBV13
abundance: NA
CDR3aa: CASSTHGWEPVYTQYF
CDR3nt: TGTGCCAGCAGCACCCATGGTTGGGAACCTGTATATACGCAGTATTTT

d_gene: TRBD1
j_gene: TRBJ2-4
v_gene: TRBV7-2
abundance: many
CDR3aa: CASSPRQGGGIQYF
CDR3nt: TGTGCCAGCAGCCCCCGACAGGGGGGGGGCATTCAGTACTTC

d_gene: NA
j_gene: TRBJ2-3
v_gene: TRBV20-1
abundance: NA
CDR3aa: CSAARSDPSTDTQYF
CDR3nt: TGCAGTGCCGCCAGAAGCGACCCTAGCACAGATACGCAGTATTTT

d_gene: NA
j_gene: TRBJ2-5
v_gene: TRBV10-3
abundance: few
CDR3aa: CAISESIRDQETQYF
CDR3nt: TGTGCCATCAGTGAGTCTATAAGGGACCAAGAGACCCAGTACTTC

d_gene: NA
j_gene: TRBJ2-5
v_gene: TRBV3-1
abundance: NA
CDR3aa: CASSQAGLGTQYF
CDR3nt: TGTGCCAGCAGCCAGGCAGGGTTGGGGACCCAGTACTTC

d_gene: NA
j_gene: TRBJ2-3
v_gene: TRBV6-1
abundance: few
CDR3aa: CASSPGEAASTDTQYF
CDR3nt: TGTGCCAGCAGTCCGGGAGAGGCAGCCAGCACAGATACGCAGTATTTT

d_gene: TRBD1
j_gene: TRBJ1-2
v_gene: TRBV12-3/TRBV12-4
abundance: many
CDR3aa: CASSSGTGRGYTF
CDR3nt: TGTGCCAGCAGTTCCGGGACAGGCCGTGGCTACACCTTC

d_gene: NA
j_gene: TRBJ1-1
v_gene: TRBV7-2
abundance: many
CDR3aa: CASSLAQGTGSWSEAFF
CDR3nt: TGTGCCAGCAGCTTAGCGCAAGGAACGGGGTCGTGGTCTGAAGCTTTCTTT